The 7 T cell receptor beta chains in this list originate from one sample, sequenced in a study of blood T cell repertoires in COVID-19. The method was immunoSEQ multiplex PCR; TCRdb's version includes in-frame clones alone and lacks a portion of them. The repertoire holds fewer than 350,000 clones, with 85% as singletons. Source material: peripheral blood. All receptors come from a human donor in a cohort sampled during active COVID-19.

The V gene is TRBV28, the J gene TRBJ1-1; no clear D. The germline gives CDR1 MDHEN, CDR2 SYDVKM. The CDR3 sequence is 14 residues long. V lost 10 bases and J lost 4, with 19 bases in between. The CDR3 sequence is CAIQQLNRGTEAFF. The CDR3, as DNA: TGTGCCATCCAACAACTTAATCGAGGCACTGAAGCTTTCTTT. Looking up the rest from reference TRBV28 and TRBJ1-1 gives the full variable domain: DVKVTQSSRYLVKRTGEKVFLECVQDMDHENMFWYRQDPGLGLRLIYFSYDVKMKEKGDIPEGYSVSREKKERFSLILESASTNQTSMYLCAIQQLNRGTEAFFGQGTRLTVV.

The chain joins TRBV25-1 to TRBJ2-7; 7 bases are a match to TRBD1. The length of the CDR3 is 14 residues. In germline, CDR1 is MGHDK, CDR2 SYGVNS. The V gene end was trimmed by 4 bases and the J gene end by 2 bases; junction bases not matched to a gene: 5. The CDR3 region has the DNA TGTGCCAGCAGTGCGCACAGGGGAACCTACGAGCAGTACTTC. It codes for CASSAHRGTYEQYF.

The J gene is TRBJ1-5, the V gene TRBV2, with a weak D call TRBD1 (5 bases). Germline CDR1 reads SNHLY; CDR2 reads FYNNEI. This CDR3 has 13 residues. Trimming took off 7 bases at V and 8 bases at J, with 15 bases between the two ends. CDR3 protein: CASTGGAQEPQHF. CDR3 DNA: TGTGCCAGCACGGGCGGGGCTCAGGAGCCCCAGCATTTT.

The chain couples TRBV27 to TRBJ2-7; TRBD1 agrees at 7 bases. From germline, CDR1 is MNHEY and CDR2 SMNVEV (reference sequence). The CDR3 has 13 amino acids. J was trimmed by 1 base and V by 5 bases; bases with no gene match: 2. The CDR3 here is CASSLGQSYEQYF. In DNA form, the CDR3 reads TGTGCCAGCAGTCTGGGACAGTCCTACGAGCAGTACTTC.

The chain couples TRBV19 to TRBJ1-2; 7 positions agree with TRBD1. Per germline, CDR1 LNHDA and CDR2 SQIVND (reference sequence). The junction had 3 bases not matched to a gene; V was cut back by 1 base and J by 1 base. CDR3 length: 15 amino acids. The CDR3 is CASSIGTGDNYGYTF. The CDR3 DNA is TGTGCCAGTAGTATAGGGACAGGAGATAACTATGGCTACACCTTC.

This clone was observed a handful of times. This chain uses TRBV7-9 with TRBJ1-1; 8 positions match TRBD1. The CDR3 is 13 residues long. Per the germline V gene, CDR1 is SEHNR and CDR2 is FQNEAQ (reference sequence). Losses at the gene ends were 6 bases for V and 5 bases for J; bases not matched to a gene: 5. The CDR3 sequence: CASSRTGGTEAFF. In DNA form, the CDR3 reads TGTGCCAGCAGTCGTACAGGGGGAACTGAAGCTTTCTTT.

The V and J genes are TRBV6-5 and TRBJ2-6; D perhaps matches TRBD1 (5 bases). Per the germline V gene, CDR1 is MNHEY and CDR2 is SVGAGI. V was trimmed by 2 bases and J by 2 bases, leaving 7 bases between them. The CDR3 is made up of 15 amino acids. The CDR3 nucleotides read TGTGCCAGCAGTTACAGGGGAACTGGGGCCAACGTCCTGACTTTC. Amino acid sequence: CASSYRGTGANVLTF.